One and the same sample provided the 27 T cell receptor beta chains below, sequenced in a study of T cells in Graves' hyperthyroidism and ophthalmopathy. RNA transcripts yielded amplified TCR beta CDR3 regions. Carried out on the TCR CDR3, a first-round RT-PCR used the HTBI primer set. TCRdb reprocessed the multiplex PCR reads via MiXCR and lists one record per CDR3 protein. This sample yields about 580,000 distinct CDR3 sequences, of which around 13% are seen a single time; under 7% belongs to the top ten. The material sequenced was blood. These receptors came from a woman aged 25 to 39 with Graves' hyperthyroidism that later progressed to Graves' ophthalmopathy.

At least ten counts were recorded for this clonotype. This chain joins TRBV6-1 and TRBJ2-1; TRBD2 agrees at 11 bases. V lost 7 bases and J lost 8; bases outside the gene matches: 10. The CDR3 is 15 residues long. CDR1 and CDR2 (germline): MNHNS, SASEGT. CDR3 coding DNA: TGTGCCAGCAACCTCAGGCTAGCGGGGGGACATGAGCAGTTCTTC. Residues: CASNLRLAGGHEQFF.

This chain links TRBV28 with TRBJ1-2, with TRBD1 matching 9 bases. From germline, CDR1 is MDHEN and CDR2 SYDVKM. The CDR3 totals 14 residues. The ends lost 3 bases at V and 6 bases at J; junction bases unmatched: 5. CDR3 coding DNA: TGTGCCAGCAGTTTGGGACAGGGCACGGATGGCTACACCTTC. It codes for CASSLGQGTDGYTF.

This clonotype occurred once. With a much larger clone just one base away, this may be a read error. The CDR3 does not close with the conserved phenylalanine or tryptophan, likely indicating a read error. This rearrangement joins TRBV4-1 to TRBJ2-2; 9 positions agree with TRBD1. Germline CDR1 reads MGHRA; CDR2 reads YSYEKL. There are 16 residues in the CDR3. J lost 2 bases, V lost 5 bases, and 6 bases had no gene match. As DNA, the CDR3 is TGCGCCAGCAGCGCCAGGACAGGGGTAAACACCGGGGAGCTGTTTCTT. Protein product: CASSARTGVNTGELFL.

With respect to this clonotype: A read error may explain this, as a much larger clone is one base away. V gene TRBV28 combines with J gene TRBJ2-1; 10 positions match TRBD2. Trimming cost V 5 bases and J 7 bases; bases outside gene matches: 11. Germline CDR1 reads MDHEN; CDR2 reads SYDVKM. The length of the CDR3 is 16 residues. The CDR3 loop reads CASSESASGSVNEQFF. CDR3 in DNA: TGTGCCAGCAGTGAGTCGGCTAGCGGGAGTGTAAATGAGCAGTTCTTC.

The J gene is TRBJ1-5, the V gene TRBV6-1; D is perhaps TRBD1 (5 bases). Germline assignment: CDR1 MNHNS and CDR2 SASEGT. V lost 10 bases, J lost 7 bases, and 14 bases lay in between. This CDR3 is 12 amino acids long. DNA of the CDR3: TGTGCCACCCGGGGGGGGGGACAGCCCCAGCATTTT. Protein sequence: CATRGGGQPQHF.

This clonotype was found many times. The chain's CDR3 is CASSEARGGWQETQYF. The CDR3 nucleotides are TGTGCCAGCAGTGAAGCGAGGGGGGGATGGCAAGAGACCCAGTACTTC. The genes are TRBV6-1 and TRBJ2-5, with a weak D call TRBD2 (7 bases). Trimming left V 0 bases short and J 2 bases short, with 13 bases between. This CDR3 has 16 amino acids. Looked up from germline, CDR1 is MNHNS and CDR2 is SASEGT.

This clonotype was picked up many times. V usage is TRBV28 and J usage is TRBJ2-7, with 12 bases that match TRBD2. In germline, CDR1 is MDHEN, CDR2 SYDVKM. The V and J ends lost 6 bases and 6 bases, in that order; junction bases with no gene match: 6. The CDR3 is 14 amino acids. The CDR3, as DNA: TGTGCCAGCAGCCGACTAGCGGGAGAGGGCGAGCAGTACTTC. Amino acids: CASSRLAGEGEQYF.

This clonotype was found many times. The rearrangement uses TRBV12-3 or TRBV12-4 and TRBJ2-5, with TRBD2 as a possible D gene (5 bases). This CDR3 region has 16 residues. Trimming left V 6 bases short and J 5 bases short, with 22 bases between. CDR3 nucleotides: TGTGCCAGCAGCACTCTACCGGGGTCACGGGCGGAGACCCAGTACTTC. Its translation: CASSTLPGSRAETQYF.

Many counts were recorded for this clonotype. The J gene is TRBJ1-1, the V gene TRBV5-1; 7 bases are a match to TRBD1. The germline V gene has CDR1 SGHRS and CDR2 YFSETQ. The CDR3 has 14 amino acids. The junction had 8 bases not matched to a gene; V was cut back by 4 bases and J by 5 bases. DNA of the CDR3: TGCGCCAGCAGCATGCTTGACAGGGAGACTGAAGCTTTCTTT. Amino acid sequence: CASSMLDRETEAFF.

This clonotype was detected once. V gene TRBV20-1 combines with J gene TRBJ1-4; 7 bases agree with TRBD1. Germline CDR1 and CDR2: DFQATT and SNEGSKA (reference sequence). Unmatched junction bases numbered 7, after V lost 0 bases and J lost 6 bases. CDR3 length: 15 residues. CDR3 region: CSARDTRGHYEKLFF. DNA of the CDR3: TGCAGTGCTAGAGATACGAGGGGGCATTATGAAAAACTGTTTTTT.

The chain carries TRBV25-1 and TRBJ1-5; tentative D call: TRBD1 (5 bases). The germline gives CDR1 MGHDK, CDR2 SYGVNS. Trimming cost V 4 bases and J 2 bases, with 12 bases left between them. This CDR3 comprises 15 residues. The CDR3 here is CASSAQGGGNQPQHF. CDR3 nucleotides: TGTGCCAGCAGTGCCCAGGGCGGGGGCAATCAGCCCCAGCATTTT.

This clonotype has just a few counts. This chain connects TRBV7-8 to TRBJ2-1; D perhaps matches TRBD1 (5 bases). The CDR3 runs to 17 residues. V dropped 5 bases and J dropped 0 bases, with 17 bases sitting between them. Germline V lookup: CDR1 SGHVS, CDR2 FQNEAQ. The CDR3 DNA follows: TGTGCCAGCAGCCCGTCGAGTCAGGGATTCTCCTACAATGAGCAGTTCTTC. Translated: CASSPSSQGFSYNEQFF.

This clonotype was recorded many times. This chain links TRBV30 with TRBJ2-2; 11 nucleotides line up with TRBD2. Trimming took 5 bases from V and 5 from J; bases not matched to a gene: 7. Germline V gene lookup returns CDR1 GTSNPN and CDR2 SVGIG (reference sequence). This CDR3 is 15 amino acids long. CDR3 DNA sequence: TGTGCCTGGCGCCCTAGCGGGAGGCGGACCGGGGAGCTGTTTTTT. This encodes CAWRPSGRRTGELFF.

This clonotype has a count of ten or more. The V gene is TRBV18, the J gene TRBJ1-1; 10 nucleotides line up with TRBD1. J was trimmed by 4 bases and V by 6 bases; bases with no gene match: 5. The CDR3 loop spans 14 amino acids. In germline, CDR1 is KGHSH, CDR2 LQKENI. The CDR3 nucleotides are TGTGCCAGCTCGGCGGACAGGGGGATCACTGAAGCTTTCTTT. Its protein product is CASSADRGITEAFF.

This clonotype was detected many times. The chain couples TRBV10-3 to TRBJ2-1, with D tentatively TRBD2 (7 bases). Deletions cut 3 bases from V and 7 bases from J, with 13 bases between. Germline loops: CDR1 ENHRY, CDR2 SYGVKD. This CDR3 is built from 14 residues. For the CDR3, the DNA is TGTGCCATCAGTGAAGGGGGGGCTCAGAATGAGCAGTTCTTC. Its translation: CAISEGGAQNEQFF.

This clonotype was detected ten times or more. The J gene is TRBJ2-1, the V gene TRBV28; 10 bases fit TRBD2. The CDR3 length is 13 residues. Germline V gene lookup returns CDR1 MDHEN and CDR2 SYDVKM. J was trimmed by 9 bases and V by 10 bases; bases with no gene match: 9. For the CDR3, the DNA is TGTGCCACCTTAGCGGGAGGAGCGGGTGAGCAGTTCTTC. Translation: CATLAGGAGEQFF.

The sample holds many counts of this clonotype. The V call is TRBV20-1, the J call TRBJ1-1, with 7 nucleotides matching TRBD1. V lost 5 bases to trimming and J lost 11 bases; unmatched junction nucleotides: 14. The germline V gene encodes CDR1 DFQATT and CDR2 SNEGSKA (reference sequence). The CDR3 has 13 residues. The CDR3 loop reads CSAQGGQASRAFF. The CDR3 region has the DNA TGCAGTGCTCAAGGCGGACAGGCTAGTAGGGCTTTCTTT.

This chain uses TRBV3-1 with TRBJ1-4; unclear D gene. V was clipped by 1 base and J by 7 bases, with 10 bases between them. Germline V lookup: CDR1 LGHDT, CDR2 YNNKEL (reference sequence). The CDR3 consists of 14 residues. The CDR3 DNA sequence: TGTGCCAGCAGCCAAGTAGACGGAGGTGAAAAACTGTTTTTT. Translated, it gives CASSQVDGGEKLFF.

This clonotype was observed at least ten times. Written as DNA, the CDR3 is TGTGCCAGCAGTTACTCGAAGGATTTCCAGCACCTCCTCTCTGGGGCCAACGTCCTGACTTTC. It specifies CASSYSKDFQHLLSGANVLTF. This chain uses TRBV6-5 with TRBJ2-6; D is undetermined. The CDR3 contains 21 residues. V lost 0 bases and J lost 0, with 21 bases in between. The germline V gene encodes CDR1 MNHEY and CDR2 SVGAGI.

In its sample, this clonotype was seen many times. The chain carries TRBV20-1 and TRBJ2-5; TRBD2 agrees at 9 bases. CDR3 length: 14 amino acids. Losses at the gene ends were 3 bases for V and 5 bases for J; bases not matched to a gene: 7. The germline gives CDR1 DFQATT, CDR2 SNEGSKA (reference sequence). CDR3 in DNA: TGCAGTGCTAGTGGGGGACTAGCTTGGGAGACCCAGTACTTC. Translation gives CSASGGLAWETQYF.

This rearrangement joins TRBV6-2 or TRBV6-3 to TRBJ1-2, with D hard to call. Germline assignment: CDR1 MNHEY and CDR2 SVGEGT. The CDR3 is made up of 14 amino acids. The germline V and J ends were trimmed by 0 bases and 6 bases, with 11 bases remaining between them. The chain's CDR3 is CASSYSMRGHGYTF. The CDR3 DNA is TGTGCCAGCAGTTACTCGATGAGAGGGCATGGCTACACCTTC.

The chain joins TRBV29-1 to TRBJ2-2; 7 positions agree with TRBD2. With V trimmed by 5 bases and J by 1 base, 1 base remained unmatched. Germline-derived CDR1 and CDR2 are SQVTM and ANQGSEA. The CDR3 length is 13 residues. The CDR3 region is CSVLAENTGELFF. CDR3 DNA sequence: TGCAGCGTTCTAGCGGAGAACACCGGGGAGCTGTTTTTT.

This clonotype was counted at least ten times. The chain couples TRBV15 to TRBJ1-1; no clear D. The CDR3 has 13 amino acids. The V gene's germline CDR1 is LNHNV and CDR2 YYDKDF (reference sequence). V shed 3 bases and J shed 0 bases, with 5 bases lying between them. Written as DNA, the CDR3 is TGTGCCACCAGCAGTAGTCTGAACACTGAAGCTTTCTTT. Residues: CATSSSLNTEAFF.

This clonotype appeared many times. The chain recombines TRBV5-1 with TRBJ2-3, with 9 bases lining up with TRBD2. The CDR3 sequence is 18 residues long. V lost 5 bases and J lost 2; bases outside the gene matches: 15. CDR1 is SGHRS and CDR2 is YFSETQ in the germline V gene. For the CDR3, the DNA is TGCGCCAGCAGGAGAGCGGGAGGTTCCCTTACTGACACAGATACGCAGTATTTT. Protein sequence: CASRRAGGSLTDTDTQYF.

This clonotype occurred a few times. The chain has TRBV30 and TRBJ2-1, with 14 bases aligning to TRBD2. Trimming at V came to 3 bases and at J to 0 bases, leaving 1 base not matched to a gene. The germline V gene encodes CDR1 GTSNPN and CDR2 SVGIG (reference sequence). This CDR3 is built from 16 residues. This chain's CDR3 is CAWRGTSGSSYNEQFF. The CDR3 DNA reads as TGTGCCTGGAGGGGGACTAGCGGGAGCTCCTACAATGAGCAGTTCTTC.

This clonotype showed up many times. This sequence joins TRBV9 and TRBJ2-3; 12 nucleotides line up with TRBD1. V lost 1 base to trimming and J lost 6 bases; unmatched junction nucleotides: 6. The CDR3 contains 16 residues. Germline values: CDR1 SGDLS, CDR2 YYNGEE. The CDR3: CASSVKGTGGPDTQYF. Written as DNA, the CDR3 is TGTGCCAGCAGCGTAAAGGGGACAGGGGGCCCGGATACGCAGTATTTT.

This clonotype has at least ten counts. The chain employs TRBV7-2 and TRBJ2-3, with TRBD2 matching over 11 bases. This CDR3 comprises 17 residues. Germline CDR1 reads SGHTA; CDR2 reads FQGNSA. V dropped 6 bases and J dropped 3; count of bases not matched to a gene: 11. In DNA form, the CDR3 reads TGTGCCAGCAGTATAGCGGGAGGGCCAGCAGGAACAGATACGCAGTATTTT. It specifies CASSIAGGPAGTDTQYF.